This T cell receptor beta chain was retrieved from a study of T cells after yellow fever vaccination. Overall study context: Any fraction with a low cell number was prepared using SMART-Seq v4 Ultra Low Input.

CDR1 is MDHEN, CDR2 SYDVKM, per germline. V shed 5 bases and J 2 bases; nucleotides not matched to a gene: 6. The CDR3 sequence is 15 residues long. There are many counts of this clonotype. In TCRdb, the 5' RACE reads were re-called with MiXCR into one record per CDR3 protein. The table records about 13,000 distinct CDR3 sequences, 4.9% of them present only once. This material consisted of PBMCs, either bulk or a sorted T-cell subset (CD4+, CD8+, memory, or dextramer-sorted; not recorded which), taken 45 days after the yellow fever booster vaccination. This chain uses TRBV28 with TRBJ2-1; the match to TRBD1 covers 7 bases. This TCR was recovered from a man aged 25-40 years who received the YFV17D yellow fever vaccine. The CDR3 loop is CASSLTGATYNEQFF. The DNA for the CDR3 is TGTGCCAGCAGTCTAACAGGGGCAACCTACAATGAGCAGTTCTTC.